The source of this TCR beta chain is a study of vaccination and CD4 T cells after COVID-19. On the study more broadly: Overlapping spike peptides from SARS-CoV-2, HCoV-NL63, HCoV-OC43 and HCoV-229E served to stimulate the cells.

Cultured CD4+ T cell DNA underwent sequencing with the Oncomine TCR Beta short-read assay. TCRdb recomputed calls from the PCR reads with MiXCR, one row per CDR3 protein. In the table there are under 15,000 distinct CDR3 sequences, 60% to 80% of which are singletons. Documented treatment: approximately 11-day PBMC culture with coronavirus spike peptide pools or control peptides (ViraFEST assay). CDR1 is SGHTA and CDR2 is FQGNSA in the germline V gene. The CDR3 length is 13 residues. The V segment lost 7 bases and the J segment 7 bases; nucleotides outside the gene matches: 9. Worth noting for this clonotype: Its antigen is not known.

The source material was CD4+ T cells from blood, cultured in vitro. V gene TRBV7-2 combines with J gene TRBJ2-5, with 7 bases aligning to TRBD2. This clonotype was sampled from a human donor who had recovered from COVID-19. CDR3: CASNHRGVGTQYF. CDR3 DNA: TGTGCCAGCAACCACCGGGGGGTCGGGACCCAGTACTTC.